These 14 T cell receptor beta chains were sequenced from one sample in a study of blood T cell repertoires in COVID-19. Assay used: immunoSEQ multiplex PCR; TCRdb lists only in-frame clones, some missing. The sample lists under 150,000 clones, roughly 80% occurring once. The sample consisted of peripheral blood. Receptor source: a middle-aged man with acute or convalescent COVID-19.

The chain links TRBV3-1 (or the pseudogene TRBV3-2) to TRBJ2-3, with TRBD2 matching over 12 bases. This CDR3 contains 16 residues. Losses at the gene ends were 4 bases for V and 6 bases for J; bases not matched to a gene: 8. CDR1 and CDR2 (germline): LGHDT, YNNKEL (reference sequence). CDR3 sequence (DNA): TGTGCCAGCAGCCGCCGCGCTAGCGGGGGGGTGGATACGCAGTATTTT. Translating it yields CASSRRASGGVDTQYF.

V usage is TRBV7-2 and J usage is TRBJ2-1, with TRBD2 matching over 13 bases. This CDR3 has 15 amino acids. Trimming took 5 bases from V and 7 from J; bases not matched to a gene: 5. CDR1 and CDR2 (germline): SGHTA, FQGNSA. CDR3 protein: CASSAGLAGANEQFF. The CDR3 DNA reads TGTGCCAGCAGCGCTGGACTAGCGGGGGCGAATGAGCAGTTCTTC. The full variable domain, in which reference TRBV7-2 and TRBJ2-1 provide the parts outside the CDR3, is GAGVSQSPSNKVTEKGKDVELRCDPISGHTALYWYRQSLGQGLEFLIYFQGNSAPDKSGLPSDRFSAERTGGSVSTLTIQRTQQEDSAVYLCASSAGLAGANEQFFGPGTRLTVL.

A note on this clone: Other nucleotide sequences in the sample specify the same CDR3. The chain employs TRBV5-1 and TRBJ2-1, with 8 bases matching TRBD2. The trim removed 0 bases at V and 8 bases at J, leaving 4 bases unmatched. The germline V gene has CDR1 SGHRS and CDR2 YFSETQ. The CDR3 spans 14 residues. The CDR3 reads CASSLGLASDEQFF. CDR3 bases: TGCGCCAGCAGCTTGGGACTAGCGAGCGATGAGCAGTTCTTC.

The CDR3 sequence is CASSDSDTPNTIYF. Here the CDR3 DNA reads TGCGCCAGCAGTGACTCGGACACACCGAACACCATATATTTT. This chain joins TRBV10-1 and TRBJ1-3, with D perhaps TRBD1 (5 bases). V lost 3 bases and J lost 7, with 13 bases in between. This CDR3 is built from 14 residues. Germline-derived CDR1 and CDR2 are WNHNN and SYGVQD (reference sequence).

The chain recombines TRBV6-5 with TRBJ2-1; 9 bases are a match to TRBD2. The germline V gene encodes CDR1 MNHEY and CDR2 SVGAGI. Trimming at V came to 0 bases and at J to 9 bases, leaving 9 bases not matched to a gene. The CDR3 is 16 amino acids. DNA for the CDR3: TGTGCCAGCAGTTACTCTGGCGGGGGGGCTATTGGTGAGCAGTTCTTC. Protein product: CASSYSGGGAIGEQFF.

The gene calls are TRBV21-1 and TRBJ1-4. TRBV21-1 is an annotated pseudogene. The CDR3 is 15 amino acids. As DNA, the CDR3 is TGTGCCAGCATCCTAAGCCCTGCAACTAATGAAAAACTGTTTTTT. It yields the protein CASILSPATNEKLFF.

The rearrangement links TRBV30 to TRBJ2-3, with TRBD2 identical over 9 bases. In germline, CDR1 is GTSNPN, CDR2 SVGIG (reference sequence). The ends lost 0 bases at V and 6 bases at J; junction bases unmatched: 10. This CDR3 spans 16 amino acids. The CDR3 reads CAWSVQGGGAVDTQYF. The CDR3 DNA sequence: TGTGCCTGGAGTGTACAAGGCGGGGGGGCCGTTGATACGCAGTATTTT.

The rearrangement uses TRBV9 and TRBJ2-2; 9 bases are a match to TRBD1. V lost 4 bases and J lost 4; bases outside the gene matches: 8. Germline V gives CDR1 SGDLS, CDR2 YYNGEE. The CDR3 is 16 residues long. The CDR3 reads CASSKNRGPGTGELFF. DNA of the CDR3: TGTGCCAGCAGCAAAAACAGGGGGCCTGGCACCGGGGAGCTGTTTTTT.

The chain joins TRBV3-1 (or the pseudogene TRBV3-2) to TRBJ2-1, with 7 bases that match TRBD2. Germline V lookup: CDR1 LGHDT, CDR2 YNNKEL (reference sequence). The length of the CDR3 is 12 residues. The trim removed 4 bases at V and 6 bases at J, leaving 0 bases unmatched. In nucleotides, the CDR3 is TGTGCCAGCAGCCCGGGGGGCAATGAGCAGTTCTTC. It is translated as CASSPGGNEQFF.

A few counts support this clone. J is TRBJ2-7 and V is TRBV7-9; 7 bases agree with TRBD1. This CDR3 is built from 14 residues. The germline V gene has CDR1 SEHNR and CDR2 FQNEAQ (reference sequence). V dropped 5 bases and J dropped 2; count of bases not matched to a gene: 6. CDR3 sequence (DNA): TGTGCCAGCAGCCCCCGGACAGGAACCTACGAGCAGTACTTC. This gives the protein CASSPRTGTYEQYF.

For the CDR3, the DNA is TGTGCCACCAGCAGCTCCGGGACAGGGATATACAATGAGCAGTTCTTC. Encoded protein: CATSSSGTGIYNEQFF. This chain uses TRBV15 with TRBJ2-1; TRBD1 matches at 9 bases. There are 16 residues in the CDR3. Germline V gene data show CDR1 as LNHNV and CDR2 as YYDKDF (reference sequence). Trimming at V came to 3 bases and at J to 4 bases, leaving 7 bases not matched to a gene.

This chain links TRBV9 with TRBJ1-2; TRBD1 matches at 12 bases. Germline loops: CDR1 SGDLS, CDR2 YYNGEE. J was trimmed by 7 bases and V by 0 bases; bases with no gene match: 4. This CDR3 is built from 15 residues. CDR3 bases: TGTGCCAGCAGCGTAGAGGGACAGGGGGCGAGTGGCTACACCTTC. This translates into CASSVEGQGASGYTF.

The rearrangement uses TRBV11-2 and TRBJ2-1, with 12 bases matching TRBD2. The germline CDR1 and CDR2 sequences are SGHAT and FQNNGV. J gave up 5 bases and V 0 bases, and 5 bases lay outside the gene matches. The CDR3 is 17 residues long. The CDR3 region has the DNA TGTGCCAGCAGCTTAGATAGCAGGACTAGCGGGGACAATGAGCAGTTCTTC. The encoded protein is CASSLDSRTSGDNEQFF.

The chain has TRBV11-2 and TRBJ2-1; 8 bases line up with TRBD1. Germline trimming cut 5 bases from V and 7 bases from J; bases unmatched to any gene: 4. Germline V lookup: CDR1 SGHAT, CDR2 FQNNGV. The CDR3 contains 13 residues. The CDR3 is CASSPGTGNEQFF. The CDR3 DNA reads TGTGCCAGCAGCCCAGGGACAGGAAATGAGCAGTTCTTC.